The clone carrying this T cell receptor beta chain showed up many times. The data were obtained in a study of T cells in Graves' hyperthyroidism and ophthalmopathy. RNA transcripts yielded amplified TCR beta CDR3 regions. The TCR CDR3 first-round RT-PCR relied on the HTBI primer set. From the multiplex PCR reads, TCRdb called clonotypes with MiXCR, one entry per CDR3 protein. The sample holds 500,000 to 600,000 distinct CDR3 sequences, about half seen once. Germline assignment: CDR1 SQVTM and CDR2 ANQGSEA. Deletions cut 1 base from V and 5 bases from J, with 8 bases between. The CDR3 extends over 13 amino acids.

The source of this sequence is an adult woman with Graves' disease, either hyperthyroidism or ophthalmopathy (not recorded which). The chain has TRBV29-1 and TRBJ2-2; no clear D. Specimen: peripheral blood or thyroid tissue (not recorded which). The CDR3 reads CSVEGVRTGELFF. CDR3 DNA sequence: TGCAGCGTTGAAGGGGTGAGGACCGGGGAGCTGTTTTTT.